The 10 T cell receptor beta chains given below trace back to one sample, sequenced in a study of shared clonotypes between healthy human individuals. The table came from immunoSEQ multiplex PCR; TCRdb's copy has only in-frame clones and leaves some out. The repertoire holds roughly 2,500,000 clones, with 93% as singletons. The sequenced sample consisted of naive CD4+ T cells from PBMCs. As for subset: CD45RA+ positively selected. These receptors were taken from a young man in good health. Some clones in this sample may be carry-over from other donors' samples.

The chain carries TRBV6-5 and TRBJ2-3, with 8 bases identical to TRBD1. CDR3 length: 14 residues. Germline assignment: CDR1 MNHEY and CDR2 SVGAGI. The J segment lost 3 bases and the V segment lost 8 bases, leaving 7 bases of the junction unmatched. The CDR3 sequence is CASGLGTGTDTQYF. CDR3 coding DNA: TGTGCCAGCGGTCTGGGGACAGGAACAGATACGCAGTATTTT.

The chain joins TRBV6-1 to TRBJ2-5; perhaps TRBD1 as D (6 bases). There are 15 residues in the CDR3. V lost 3 bases to trimming and J lost 5 bases, with 16 bases between them. CDR1 MNHNS and CDR2 SASEGT come from the germline V gene. The DNA for the CDR3 is TGTGCCAGCAGTGATAAGGGGACATACCGGGAGACCCAGTACTTC. Amino acids: CASSDKGTYRETQYF.

CDR3 sequence (DNA): TGTGCCAGCAGCACCCTTTTGGGACTAGCTTTCAATGAGCAGTTCTTC. This sequence encodes CASSTLLGLAFNEQFF. This sequence joins TRBV7-9 and TRBJ2-1; 9 nucleotides line up with TRBD2. CDR1 SEHNR and CDR2 FQNEAQ come from the germline V gene (reference sequence). This CDR3 comprises 16 residues. After removal of 5 bases from V and 6 bases from J, the junction contained 11 bases not matched to a gene.

The chain links TRBV11-3 to TRBJ2-1, with D unclear. Trimming stripped 5 bases from V and 6 bases from J, with 17 bases between. Germline CDR1 SGHNT, CDR2 YENEEA. The CDR3 runs 15 residues. The CDR3 nucleotides read TGTGCCAGCAGCCACCAGTCGTGGGCCTTCAATGAGCAGTTCTTC. As protein: CASSHQSWAFNEQFF.

J is TRBJ2-1 and V is TRBV28; no clear D. With 6 bases removed from V and 7 bases from J, the gap between germline ends came to 10 bases. CDR1 and CDR2 (germline): MDHEN, SYDVKM. The CDR3 loop spans 12 amino acids. The CDR3 DNA reads TGTGCCAGCAGCGGCCTTACGAATGAGCAGTTCTTC. As protein: CASSGLTNEQFF.

The rearrangement uses TRBV6-9 and TRBJ2-1; D is perhaps TRBD2 (6 bases). The CDR3 is 18 residues long. Looked up from germline, CDR1 is MNHGY and CDR2 is SVAAGI. The ends were cut back, 0 bases at V and 7 bases at J, with 22 bases in the middle. The CDR3 coding sequence is TGTGCCAGCAGTTATTCGATCGGGACGGGAGTAGTTCGGAATGAGCAGTTCTTC. As protein: CASSYSIGTGVVRNEQFF.

The chain joins TRBV5-4 to TRBJ2-3, with 11 bases aligning to TRBD2. The CDR3 has 15 residues. With V trimmed by 2 bases and J by 2 bases, 1 base remained unmatched. CDR1 is SGHNT and CDR2 is YYREEE in the germline V gene (reference sequence). The CDR3 DNA is TGTGCCAGCAGCTTTAGCGGGAGGGACACAGATACGCAGTATTTT. Protein sequence: CASSFSGRDTDTQYF.

This sequence joins TRBV9 and TRBJ2-3, with 7 nucleotides matching TRBD1. Germline trimming cut 3 bases from V and 3 bases from J; bases unmatched to any gene: 4. CDR3 size: 14 residues. Germline V lookup: CDR1 SGDLS, CDR2 YYNGEE. CDR3 in amino acids: CASSGDSNTDTQYF. CDR3 coding DNA: TGTGCCAGCAGCGGGGACAGTAATACAGATACGCAGTATTTT.

The chain links TRBV29-1 to TRBJ2-1; TRBD2 agrees at 11 bases. Germline values: CDR1 SQVTM, CDR2 ANQGSEA. V was clipped by 4 bases and J by 8 bases; unmatched bases: 7. The CDR3 covers 14 residues. The CDR3 here is CSVAALAGEYEQFF. As DNA, the CDR3 is TGCAGCGTTGCTGCACTAGCGGGAGAGTATGAGCAGTTCTTC.

In DNA form, the CDR3 reads TGCGCCAGCAGCCAAGCGACAGGGCATTACGAGCAGTACTTC. This sequence encodes CASSQATGHYEQYF. The V call is TRBV4-3, the J call TRBJ2-7; 7 bases fit TRBD1. The CDR3 spans 14 residues. V trimming: 1 base; J trimming: 4 bases; junction bases outside the gene matches: 4. Germline assignment: CDR1 LGHNA and CDR2 YSLEER.